One and the same sample provided the 32 T cell receptor beta chains below, sequenced in a study of identical twins. TCRdb re-called the 5' RACE reads with MiXCR, one entry per CDR3 protein. The table lists 1.5 million to 2 million distinct CDR3 sequences, less than 40% of them singletons. Input material: cord blood. The receptors here all came from a newborn girl in good health.

The CDR3 sequence is CSARVRGSTDTQYF. CDR3 DNA: TGCAGTGCTAGAGTGCGGGGGAGCACAGATACGCAGTATTTT. The J gene is TRBJ2-3, the V gene TRBV20-1, with 7 nucleotides matching TRBD2. The CDR3 sequence is 14 residues long. J gave up 0 bases and V 1 base, and 1 base lay outside the gene matches. The germline gives CDR1 DFQATT, CDR2 SNEGSKA (reference sequence).

This clonotype was seen a few times. This chain links TRBV11-1 with TRBJ1-1; D remains unclear. The CDR3 is made up of 15 amino acids. V shed 2 bases and J shed 1 base, with 11 bases lying between them. Germline lookup yields CDR1 SGHAT and CDR2 FQDESV (reference sequence). CDR3 protein: CASSLTRVSNTEAFF. In DNA form, the CDR3 reads TGTGCCAGCAGCTTAACGCGGGTTTCGAACACTGAAGCTTTCTTT.

Only a few counts were recorded for this clonotype. This may be a read error, as it is one base from a much larger clone. The chain links TRBV2 to TRBJ2-4; possible D gene TRBD1, 5 bases. Near its end, the DNA agrees better with TRBJ2-7, so the J call may be wrong. CDR1 is SNHLY and CDR2 is FYNNEI in the germline V gene. The CDR3 has 12 residues. The CDR3 DNA follows: TGTGCCAGCAGTGTACAGGCCTACGAGCAGTACTTC. Its translation is CASSVQAYEQYF.

This clonotype was recorded many times. The genes are TRBV6-2 or TRBV6-3 and TRBJ2-5; maybe TRBD2 (6 bases). CDR3 size: 15 residues. Germline values: CDR1 MNHEY, CDR2 SVGEGT. V was clipped by 7 bases and J by 1 base, with 16 bases between them. The CDR3 protein is CASTNTGTFQETQYF. In nucleotides, the CDR3 is TGTGCCAGCACCAACACCGGGACTTTCCAAGAGACCCAGTACTTC.

The rearrangement links TRBV7-6 to TRBJ1-1; 8 bases are shared with TRBD1. V gave up 2 bases and J gave up 1 base; unmatched junction bases: 3. Per the germline V gene, CDR1 is SGHVS and CDR2 is FNYEAQ. The CDR3 loop spans 15 amino acids. CDR3 in amino acids: CASSLRTGPNTEAFF. CDR3 in DNA: TGTGCCAGCAGCTTAAGGACAGGGCCGAACACTGAAGCTTTCTTT.

The gene calls are TRBV5-6 and TRBJ2-3; TRBD1 or TRBD2 may be the D gene (6 bases each). Germline CDR1 reads SGHDT; CDR2 reads YYEEEE. Trimming cost V 4 bases and J 6 bases, with 21 bases left between them. The CDR3 runs to 16 residues. CDR3 nucleotide sequence: TGTGCCAGCAGCCGCGGGGCAGGGGTTCCCGGGGATACGCAGTATTTT. Encoded protein: CASSRGAGVPGDTQYF.

This clonotype was seen once. V usage is TRBV12-1 and J usage is TRBJ2-7; TRBD1 is the table's D call, not checked against the DNA. TRBV12-1 is annotated as a pseudogene. The CDR3 has 16 amino acids. The CDR3 region has the DNA TGTGCCAGCAGCTTCTTCCGGGACAGGGGGTGGAACGAGCAGTACTTC. Encoded protein: CASSFFRDRGWNEQYF.

The rearrangement links TRBV12-3 or TRBV12-4 to TRBJ1-1; a possible D gene is TRBD1 (6 bases). The CDR3 loop spans 14 amino acids. V lost 3 bases, J lost 4 bases, and 12 bases lay in between. This CDR3 reads CASSFGGPGTEAFF. In DNA, the CDR3 is TGTGCCAGCAGTTTCGGGGGGCCCGGCACTGAAGCTTTCTTT.

J is TRBJ2-7 and V is TRBV7-2; D might be TRBD2 (5 bases). Trimming took off 3 bases at V and 6 bases at J, with 18 bases between the two ends. Germline loops: CDR1 SGHTA, CDR2 FQGNSA. This CDR3 region has 15 residues. The CDR3 DNA reads as TGTGCCAGCAGCTTTAGAGGTGGGAGTATTAGCGAGCAGTACTTC. It translates to CASSFRGGSISEQYF.

This clonotype has only one observation. The genes are TRBV7-9 and TRBJ1-6; D unclear. The CDR3 extends over 14 amino acids. The V and J ends lost 2 bases and 8 bases respectively, with 10 bases between them. CDR1 is SEHNR, CDR2 FQNEAQ, per germline (reference sequence). The CDR3 spells CASSLTYMDSPLHF. The DNA of the CDR3 is TGTGCCAGCAGCTTAACTTATATGGATTCACCCCTCCACTTT.

The rearrangement joins TRBV5-1 to TRBJ2-1; 11 bases map to TRBD2. The CDR3 length is 16 residues. The V gene's germline CDR1 is SGHRS and CDR2 YFSETQ. The V gene end was trimmed by 2 bases and the J gene end by 8 bases; junction bases not matched to a gene: 9. CDR3 region: CASSFITSGRSDEQFF. CDR3 in DNA: TGCGCCAGCAGCTTTATTACTAGCGGGAGAAGCGATGAGCAGTTCTTC.

The chain links TRBV7-9 to TRBJ1-5, with 8 nucleotides matching TRBD1. CDR3 length: 15 amino acids. The V and J ends lost 5 bases and 6 bases, in that order; junction bases with no gene match: 9. Germline CDR1 is SEHNR and CDR2 is FQNEAQ (reference sequence). The CDR3 nucleotides are TGTGCCAGCAGCGCGGACAGGGTCGGAAGTCAGCCCCAGCATTTT. Its protein is CASSADRVGSQPQHF.

The gene calls are TRBV7-9 and TRBJ1-2; TRBD1 agrees at 9 bases. From germline, CDR1 is SEHNR and CDR2 FQNEAQ (reference sequence). The CDR3 has 15 residues. Unmatched junction bases numbered 6, after V lost 3 bases and J lost 4 bases. CDR3 region: CASSLGTGPSYGYTF. CDR3 sequence (DNA): TGTGCCAGCAGCTTGGGGACAGGGCCCTCCTATGGCTACACCTTC.

This clonotype was observed at least ten times. The rearrangement links TRBV12-3 or TRBV12-4 to TRBJ2-1, with 9 bases aligning to TRBD1. There are 15 residues in the CDR3. V shed 5 bases, J shed 2 bases, and the junction held 4 bases outside the gene matches. Here the CDR3 reads CASSDTGGAYNEQFF. In DNA, the CDR3 is TGTGCCAGCAGTGACACAGGGGGCGCCTACAATGAGCAGTTCTTC.

V and J are TRBV5-1 and TRBJ1-1, with D perhaps matching TRBD1 (6 bases). This CDR3 comprises 15 residues. The V gene's germline CDR1 is SGHRS and CDR2 YFSETQ. Trimming pared 2 bases from V and 3 bases from J, leaving 14 bases between. CDR3 sequence reads: CASSFTGKGDTEAFF. For the CDR3, the DNA is TGCGCCAGCAGCTTTACCGGGAAGGGGGACACTGAAGCTTTCTTT.

This clonotype appeared once. V usage is TRBV7-8 and J usage is TRBJ2-3; D perhaps matches TRBD2 (6 bases). Per the germline V gene, CDR1 is SGHVS and CDR2 is FQNEAQ. The ends were cut back, 6 bases at V and 1 base at J, with 14 bases in the middle. The CDR3 has 15 residues. The DNA of the CDR3 is TGTGCCAGCAGTTCTCTAGCGTATGGCACAGATACGCAGTATTTT. Translation gives CASSSLAYGTDTQYF.

Details on this clonotype: A much more abundant neighbour one base away suggests this may be a read error. CDR3 sequence: CASSQIRGNYGYTF. For the CDR3, the DNA is TGTGCCAGCAGCCAAATACGTGGCAACTATGGCTACACCTTC. This chain connects TRBV4-2 to TRBJ1-2; the D is unclear. Trimming took off 2 bases at V and 2 bases at J, with 9 bases between the two ends. Germline V gives CDR1 LGHNA, CDR2 YNFKEQ. This CDR3 is built from 14 residues.

This clonotype was found many times. The chain has TRBV10-3 and TRBJ2-7; 8 bases map to TRBD2. This CDR3 has 13 amino acids. Germline V gene data show CDR1 as ENHRY and CDR2 as SYGVKD. J lost 2 bases, V lost 5 bases, and 2 bases had no gene match. The CDR3, as DNA: TGTGCCATCAGTTTAGCGGGGCCCTACGAGCAGTACTTC. It yields the protein CAISLAGPYEQYF.

This sequence joins TRBV5-8 and TRBJ2-3, with 8 bases lining up with TRBD2. Germline CDR1 SGHTS, CDR2 YDEGEE. The CDR3 spans 16 residues. Trimming cost V 5 bases and J 1 base; bases outside gene matches: 9. The CDR3 DNA reads TGTGCCAGCAGACGGGGGGGAAAAGGGCGCACAGATACGCAGTATTTT. This sequence encodes CASRRGGKGRTDTQYF.

The rearrangement joins TRBV14 to TRBJ1-1; D perhaps matches TRBD1 (5 bases). The CDR3 extends over 11 amino acids. Germline CDR1 SGHDN, CDR2 FVKESK. V was cut by 10 bases and J by 7 bases, with 13 bases left in between. CDR3 in amino acids: CATGTPYEAFF. The CDR3 nucleotides are TGTGCCACCGGGACGCCCTATGAAGCTTTCTTT.

This clonotype was seen many times. The chain recombines TRBV5-1 with TRBJ1-2, with D perhaps matching TRBD1 (5 bases). The CDR3 is 13 residues long. In germline, CDR1 is SGHRS, CDR2 YFSETQ. V lost 2 bases, J lost 4 bases, and 9 bases lay in between. The CDR3 protein is CASSLGTRYGYTF. CDR3 sequence (DNA): TGCGCCAGCAGCTTAGGGACCCGCTATGGCTACACCTTC.

The genes are TRBV29-1 and TRBJ1-2; 7 bases match TRBD1. After removal of 6 bases from V and 7 bases from J, the junction contained 5 bases not matched to a gene. The CDR3 extends over 11 amino acids. The germline V gene encodes CDR1 SQVTM and CDR2 ANQGSEA. CDR3 sequence reads: CSVETGLGYTF. The CDR3 DNA reads TGCAGCGTGGAGACAGGGCTTGGCTACACCTTC.

A few counts support this clonotype. The V call is TRBV3-1, the J call TRBJ2-7; TRBD1 is a possible D gene (5 bases). Trimming took 1 base from V and 7 from J, leaving 17 bases between them. The CDR3 is made up of 15 amino acids. Germline V CDR1 and CDR2: LGHDT, YNNKEL (reference sequence). The chain's CDR3 is CASSQVTGHSWEQYF. The CDR3 DNA is TGTGCCAGCAGCCAAGTAACAGGCCACTCGTGGGAGCAGTACTTC.

This clonotype was counted between two and nine times. The chain has TRBV9 and TRBJ2-1, with D tentatively TRBD2 (5 bases). The germline V gene encodes CDR1 SGDLS and CDR2 YYNGEE. The CDR3 spans 13 residues. Trimming cost V 3 bases and J 7 bases, with 11 bases left between them. The CDR3 coding sequence is TGTGCCAGCAGCGGGACTCCCGGGAATGAGCAGTTCTTC. This codes for CASSGTPGNEQFF. Using reference TRBV9 and TRBJ2-1 for the parts outside the CDR3, the full variable domain is DSGVTQTPKHLITATGQRVTLRCSPRSGDLSVYWYQQSLDQGLQFLIQYYNGEERAKGNILERFSAQQFPDLHSELNLSSLELGDSALYFCASSGTPGNEQFFGPGTRLTVL.

There are a few counts of this clonotype. The genes are TRBV7-6 and TRBJ1-1; 11 bases fit TRBD1. V lost 1 base, J lost 2 bases, and 3 bases stayed unmatched. The CDR3 sequence is 16 residues long. The germline gives CDR1 SGHVS, CDR2 FNYEAQ. The CDR3 loop reads CASSLGTGGINTEAFF. The DNA for the CDR3 is TGTGCCAGCAGCTTAGGGACAGGGGGCATAAACACTGAAGCTTTCTTT.

The chain is built from TRBV24-1 and TRBJ2-1, with D unclear. The CDR3 loop spans 14 amino acids. The ends were cut back, 5 bases at V and 9 bases at J, with 16 bases in the middle. The germline gives CDR1 KGHDR, CDR2 SFDVKD. The CDR3 loop is CATSVSFGSPEQFF. CDR3 coding DNA: TGTGCCACCAGTGTGTCATTTGGCAGTCCTGAGCAGTTCTTC.

This clonotype occurred a few times. The chain combines TRBV3-1 with TRBJ2-3; TRBD1 matches 9 bases. Trimming at V came to 5 bases and at J to 3 bases, leaving 9 bases not matched to a gene. This CDR3 has 16 amino acids. Germline-derived CDR1 and CDR2 are LGHDT and YNNKEL (reference sequence). CDR3 nucleotides: TGTGCCAGCAGCGAAACAGGGGGCAGGAGGACAGATACGCAGTATTTT. Amino acid sequence: CASSETGGRRTDTQYF.

A few counts support this clonotype. The chain combines TRBV27 with TRBJ1-2, with D perhaps TRBD1 (6 bases). Germline-derived CDR1 and CDR2 are MNHEY and SMNVEV (reference sequence). The V and J ends lost 5 bases and 12 bases respectively, with 25 bases between them. The CDR3 consists of 15 residues. The chain's CDR3 is CASSPRLGRGKGNTF. DNA of the CDR3: TGTGCCAGCAGTCCCCGTCTCGGCAGGGGTAAAGGGAACACCTTC.

This clonotype was observed at least ten times. The V and J genes are TRBV5-1 and TRBJ2-3, with D tentatively TRBD1 (5 bases). CDR1 is SGHRS, CDR2 YFSETQ, per germline. Trimming stripped 0 bases from V and 2 bases from J, with 13 bases between. This CDR3 is 16 amino acids long. The CDR3 DNA sequence: TGCGCCAGCAGCTTGGGGCATAGACAGCACACAGATACGCAGTATTTT. Amino acids: CASSLGHRQHTDTQYF.

The V gene is TRBV3-1, the J gene TRBJ2-4; D is uncertain. The J call may be faulty, since TRBJ2-7 better matches the DNA end. Germline V gene lookup returns CDR1 LGHDT and CDR2 YNNKEL (reference sequence). The CDR3 has 14 residues. DNA for the CDR3: TGTGCCAGCAGCCGAGATCCGCGGTACTACGAGCAGTACTTC. Protein sequence: CASSRDPRYYEQYF.

The chain carries TRBV6-4 and TRBJ2-7; no clear D. The germline V and J ends were trimmed by 6 bases and 7 bases, with 19 bases remaining between them. Per the germline V gene, CDR1 is MRHNA and CDR2 is SNTAGT. CDR3 length: 14 residues. In DNA form, the CDR3 reads TGTGCCAGCAGAAAGGATGCGAGGTCCCATGAGCAGTACTTC. This gives the protein CASRKDARSHEQYF.

The J gene is TRBJ1-5, the V gene TRBV6-5, with 7 bases aligning to TRBD1. The length of the CDR3 is 13 residues. After removal of 10 bases from V and 2 bases from J, the junction contained 5 bases not matched to a gene. In germline, CDR1 is MNHEY, CDR2 SVGAGI. CDR3 in amino acids: CATQGGGNQPQHF. The CDR3 DNA reads as TGTGCCACGCAAGGGGGCGGCAATCAGCCCCAGCATTTT.